One and the same sample provided the 4 T cell receptor beta chains below, sequenced in a study of CD8 T cells in ankylosing spondylitis. TCRdb reprocessed the 5' RACE reads via MiXCR and lists one record per CDR3 protein. The data contain some 140,000 distinct CDR3 sequences, 8% to 9% of them singletons. The specimen sequenced was synovial fluid, either unsorted or a sorted T cell fraction (not recorded which). The receptors were sampled from a male donor with ankylosing spondylitis.

This clonotype turned up a few times. The V call is TRBV5-1, the J call TRBJ2-7; D is undetermined. V was trimmed by 4 bases and J by 7 bases, leaving 15 bases between them. From germline, CDR1 is SGHRS and CDR2 YFSETQ. This CDR3 comprises 13 residues. The CDR3 spells CASSRPADREQYF. CDR3 nucleotide sequence: TGCGCCAGCAGCCGCCCTGCGGACCGAGAGCAGTACTTC.

This clonotype has ten or more counts. V gene TRBV5-1 combines with J gene TRBJ2-3; D is unresolved. Germline V gene lookup returns CDR1 SGHRS and CDR2 YFSETQ. There are 13 residues in the CDR3. The V end was cut by 2 bases, the J end by 8 bases, with 12 bases between. The CDR3 DNA follows: TGCGCCAGCAGCTTAGGTACTCCCTCTACGCAGTATTTT. Protein product: CASSLGTPSTQYF.

This clonotype was seen repeatedly, ten times or more. V gene TRBV27 combines with J gene TRBJ1-2, with D tentatively TRBD1 (5 bases). V was pared by 8 bases and J by 4 bases, with 17 bases between. From germline, CDR1 is MNHEY and CDR2 SMNVEV (reference sequence). This CDR3 region has 14 residues. CDR3 protein: CASSLGGFPYGYTF. In DNA, the CDR3 is TGTGCCAGCTCGTTGGGGGGTTTTCCCTATGGCTACACCTTC.

Only a few counts were recorded for this clonotype. The V gene is TRBV3-1, the J gene TRBJ1-2; D is unresolved. V was trimmed by 3 bases and J by 4 bases, leaving 6 bases between them. The CDR3 length is 12 residues. Germline-derived CDR1 and CDR2 are LGHDT and YNNKEL (reference sequence). CDR3: CASSHESYGYTF. For the CDR3, the DNA is TGTGCCAGCAGCCATGAAAGCTATGGCTACACCTTC.